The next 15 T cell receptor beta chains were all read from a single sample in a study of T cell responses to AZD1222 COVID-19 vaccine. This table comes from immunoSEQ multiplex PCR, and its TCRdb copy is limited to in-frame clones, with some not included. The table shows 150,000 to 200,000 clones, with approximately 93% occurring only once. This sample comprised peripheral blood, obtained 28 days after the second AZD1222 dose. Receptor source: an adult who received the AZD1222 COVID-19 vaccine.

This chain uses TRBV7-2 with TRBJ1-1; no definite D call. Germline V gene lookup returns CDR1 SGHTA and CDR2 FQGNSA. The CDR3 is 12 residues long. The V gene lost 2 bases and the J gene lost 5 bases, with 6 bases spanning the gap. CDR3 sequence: CASSLYGTEAFF. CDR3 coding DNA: TGTGCCAGCAGCTTATATGGGACTGAAGCTTTCTTT.

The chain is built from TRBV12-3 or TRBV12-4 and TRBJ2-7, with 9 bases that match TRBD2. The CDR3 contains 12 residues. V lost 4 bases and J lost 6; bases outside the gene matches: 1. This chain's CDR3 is CASSWTSAEQYF. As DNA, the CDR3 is TGTGCCAGCAGTTGGACTAGCGCCGAGCAGTACTTC.

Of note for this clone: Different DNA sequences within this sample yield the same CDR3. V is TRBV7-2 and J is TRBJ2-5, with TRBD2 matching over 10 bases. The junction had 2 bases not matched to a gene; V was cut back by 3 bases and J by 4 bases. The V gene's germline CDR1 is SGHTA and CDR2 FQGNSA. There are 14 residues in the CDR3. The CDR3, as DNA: TGTGCCAGCAGCTTTTCTAGCGGGGGAGAGACCCAGTACTTC. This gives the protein CASSFSSGGETQYF.

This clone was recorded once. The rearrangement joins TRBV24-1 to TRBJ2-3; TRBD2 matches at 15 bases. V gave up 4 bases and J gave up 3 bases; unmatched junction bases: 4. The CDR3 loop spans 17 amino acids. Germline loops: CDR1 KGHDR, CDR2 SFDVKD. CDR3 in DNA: TGTGCCACCAGTGACCCGGGGACTAGCGGGGGGACAGATACGCAGTATTTT. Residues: CATSDPGTSGGTDTQYF.

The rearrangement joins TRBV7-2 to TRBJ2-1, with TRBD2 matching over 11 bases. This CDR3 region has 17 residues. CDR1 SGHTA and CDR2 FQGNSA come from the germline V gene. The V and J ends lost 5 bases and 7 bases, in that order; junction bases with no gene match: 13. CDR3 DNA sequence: TGTGCCAGCAGCGCCCCTGGAATAGCGGGAGGGGTGAATGAGCAGTTCTTC. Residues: CASSAPGIAGGVNEQFF.

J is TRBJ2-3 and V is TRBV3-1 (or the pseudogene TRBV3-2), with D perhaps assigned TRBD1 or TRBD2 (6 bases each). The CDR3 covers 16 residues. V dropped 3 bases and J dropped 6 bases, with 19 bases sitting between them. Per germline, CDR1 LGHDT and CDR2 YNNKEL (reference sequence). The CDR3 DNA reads TGTGCCAGCAGCCACGCCCTATGGGGGGCTCGGGATACGCAGTATTTT. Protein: CASSHALWGARDTQYF.

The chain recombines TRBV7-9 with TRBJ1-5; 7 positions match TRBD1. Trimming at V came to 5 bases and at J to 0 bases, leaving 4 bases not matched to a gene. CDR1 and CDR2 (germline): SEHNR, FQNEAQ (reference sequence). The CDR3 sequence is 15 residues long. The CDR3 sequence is CASSHDRASNQPQHF. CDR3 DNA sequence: TGTGCCAGCAGCCACGACAGGGCTAGCAATCAGCCCCAGCATTTT.

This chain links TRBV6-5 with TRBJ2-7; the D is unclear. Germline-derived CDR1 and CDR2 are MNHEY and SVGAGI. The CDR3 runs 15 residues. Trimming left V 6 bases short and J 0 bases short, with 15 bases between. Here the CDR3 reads CASRKIKVSSYEQYF. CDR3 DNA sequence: TGTGCCAGCAGAAAAATCAAAGTTAGCTCCTACGAGCAGTACTTC.

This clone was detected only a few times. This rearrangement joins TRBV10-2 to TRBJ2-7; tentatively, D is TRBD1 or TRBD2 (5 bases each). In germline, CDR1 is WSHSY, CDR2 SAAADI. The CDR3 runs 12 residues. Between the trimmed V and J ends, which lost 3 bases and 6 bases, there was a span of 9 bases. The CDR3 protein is CASSDGGIEQYF. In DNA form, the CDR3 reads TGCGCCAGCAGTGATGGGGGAATCGAGCAGTACTTC.

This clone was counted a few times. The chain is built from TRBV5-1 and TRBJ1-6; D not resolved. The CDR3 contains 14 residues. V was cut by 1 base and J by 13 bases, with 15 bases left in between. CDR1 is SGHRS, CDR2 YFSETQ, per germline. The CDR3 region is CASSLLGHPEPLHF. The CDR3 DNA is TGCGCCAGCAGCTTGCTCGGGCATCCAGAGCCCCTCCACTTT.

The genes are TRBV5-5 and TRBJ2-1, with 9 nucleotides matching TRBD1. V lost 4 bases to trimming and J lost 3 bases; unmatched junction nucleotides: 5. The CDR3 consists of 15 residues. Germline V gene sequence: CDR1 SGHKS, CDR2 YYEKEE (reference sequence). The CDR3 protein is CASSQVGQGYNEQFF. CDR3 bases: TGTGCCAGCAGCCAGGTGGGACAGGGCTACAATGAGCAGTTCTTC.

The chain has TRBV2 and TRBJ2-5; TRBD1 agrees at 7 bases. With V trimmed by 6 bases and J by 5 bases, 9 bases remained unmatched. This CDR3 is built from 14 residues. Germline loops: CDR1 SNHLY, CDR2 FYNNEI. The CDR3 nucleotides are TGTGCCAGCAGCCGACAGGGTAGGGACGAGACCCAGTACTTC. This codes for CASSRQGRDETQYF.

Here the CDR3 reads CASSPTGTPNTEAFF. The DNA of the CDR3 is TGTGCCAGCAGCCCCACCGGGACACCCAACACTGAAGCTTTCTTT. The chain uses TRBV5-6 and TRBJ1-1, with D maybe TRBD1 (6 bases). CDR1 and CDR2 (germline): SGHDT, YYEEEE. Trimming pared 4 bases from V and 2 bases from J, leaving 15 bases between. The CDR3 has 15 residues.

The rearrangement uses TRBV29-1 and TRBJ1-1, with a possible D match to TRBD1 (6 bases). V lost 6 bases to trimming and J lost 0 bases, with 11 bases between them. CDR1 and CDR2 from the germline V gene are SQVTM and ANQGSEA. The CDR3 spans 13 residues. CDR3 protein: CSVDRNMNTEAFF. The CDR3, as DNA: TGCAGCGTAGACAGGAATATGAACACTGAAGCTTTCTTT.

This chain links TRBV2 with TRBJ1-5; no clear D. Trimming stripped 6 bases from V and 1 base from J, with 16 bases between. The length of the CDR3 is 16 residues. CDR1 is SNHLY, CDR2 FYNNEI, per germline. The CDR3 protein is CASRELQAGSNQPQHF. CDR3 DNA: TGTGCCAGCAGGGAACTCCAAGCGGGCAGCAATCAGCCCCAGCATTTT.